The 24 T cell receptor beta chains below all came from one sample that was sequenced in a study of shared clonotypes between healthy human individuals. TCRdb's copy holds only in-frame clones and misses some; the assay was immunoSEQ multiplex PCR. The table records some 360,000 clones, less than 85% of them present only once. Sequenced: memory CD4+ T cells sorted from blood. Subset here: CD45RA-negative fraction. These receptors came from a man aged 25 to 40 in good health.

This chain joins TRBV15 and TRBJ1-2, with TRBD1 matching 7 bases. V lost 8 bases, J lost 4 bases, and 7 bases stayed unmatched. The CDR3 is 13 residues long. CDR1 is LNHNV and CDR2 is YYDKDF in the germline V gene (reference sequence). The CDR3 sequence is CATSNRGSYGYTF. In DNA, the CDR3 is TGTGCCACCTCAAACAGGGGTAGCTATGGCTACACCTTC.

The chain has TRBV6-4 and TRBJ1-5; perhaps TRBD1 as D (5 bases). V was cut by 4 bases and J by 0 bases, with 16 bases left in between. The CDR3 is 17 residues long. Germline V gene lookup returns CDR1 MRHNA and CDR2 SNTAGT. CDR3 sequence (DNA): TGTGCCAGCAGTGGGGCCAGGGCGGACTATAGCAATCAGCCCCAGCATTTT. Its translation is CASSGARADYSNQPQHF.

This clone was observed a handful of times. The chain combines TRBV18 with TRBJ2-1, with a weak D call TRBD1 (6 bases). V lost 6 bases and J lost 2, with 11 bases in between. The CDR3 is 14 amino acids. Germline CDR1 is KGHSH and CDR2 is LQKENI. CDR3 region: CASSPGTTYNEQFF. The CDR3 DNA follows: TGTGCCAGCTCTCCCGGGACAACCTACAATGAGCAGTTCTTC.

V is TRBV29-1 and J is TRBJ2-3; 9 bases fit TRBD2. Germline CDR1 and CDR2: SQVTM and ANQGSEA. This CDR3 has 15 amino acids. The junction had 7 bases not matched to a gene; V was cut back by 6 bases and J by 0 bases. CDR3: CSVGPGLASTDTQYF. The CDR3 DNA follows: TGCAGCGTGGGTCCGGGACTAGCTAGCACAGATACGCAGTATTTT.

This clone was detected only once. The chain links TRBV6-6 to TRBJ2-3, with 7 bases lining up with TRBD1. CDR1 is MNHNY, CDR2 SVGAGI, per germline (reference sequence). V was clipped by 6 bases and J by 3 bases; unmatched bases: 6. CDR3 size: 14 residues. DNA of the CDR3: TGTGCCAGCAGGGCGACAGGGTGGACAGATACGCAGTATTTT. Its translation is CASRATGWTDTQYF.

The chain couples TRBV5-5 to TRBJ1-1; D uncertain. The V end was cut by 4 bases, the J end by 4 bases, with 11 bases between. Germline CDR1 and CDR2: SGHKS and YYEKEE (reference sequence). There are 13 residues in the CDR3. CDR3 loop: CASSPGVVTEAFF. CDR3 coding DNA: TGTGCCAGCAGCCCCGGGGTGGTCACTGAAGCTTTCTTT.

The chain is built from TRBV28 and TRBJ1-2, with a possible D match to TRBD1 (6 bases). The CDR3 has 14 amino acids. Germline assignment: CDR1 MDHEN and CDR2 SYDVKM. The germline V and J ends were trimmed by 2 bases and 8 bases, with 15 bases remaining between them. The CDR3 sequence is CASSLPRTVVGYTF. The CDR3 region has the DNA TGTGCCAGCAGTTTACCACGGACAGTTGTAGGCTACACCTTC.

This chain connects TRBV5-1 to TRBJ2-1, with 10 nucleotides matching TRBD2. The CDR3 runs 13 residues. Germline CDR1 SGHRS, CDR2 YFSETQ. The junction had 3 bases not matched to a gene; V was cut back by 3 bases and J by 9 bases. The CDR3 is CASSSRTSGEQFF. CDR3 coding DNA: TGCGCCAGCAGCTCCCGGACTAGCGGTGAGCAGTTCTTC.

This sequence joins TRBV10-3 and TRBJ1-4, with D possibly TRBD1 on 5 matching bases. Looked up from germline, CDR1 is ENHRY and CDR2 is SYGVKD. The CDR3 is made up of 14 amino acids. Deletions cut 6 bases from V and 7 bases from J, with 15 bases between. The CDR3 is CAISGTDGGEKLFF. The DNA of the CDR3 is TGTGCCATCAGCGGGACCGATGGAGGTGAAAAACTGTTTTTT.

The chain couples TRBV5-5 to TRBJ2-5; tentatively, D is TRBD1 (6 bases). CDR1 and CDR2 (germline): SGHKS, YYEKEE (reference sequence). V was shortened by 4 bases and J by 5 bases, with 12 bases between the two germline ends. This CDR3 has 13 amino acids. The DNA of the CDR3 is TGTGCCAGCAGCCCCGGTGACAGGGAGACCCAGTACTTC. Translation gives CASSPGDRETQYF. Complete variable domain (other parts from reference TRBV5-5 and TRBJ2-5): DAGVTQSPTHLIKTRGQQVTLRCSPISGHKSVSWYQQVLGQGPQFIFQYYEKEERGRGNFPDRFSARQFPNYSSELNVNALLLGDSALYLCASSPGDRETQYFGPGTRLLVL.

V gene TRBV5-1 combines with J gene TRBJ2-2, with D maybe TRBD1 (7 bases). Germline V gene data show CDR1 as SGHRS and CDR2 as YFSETQ. The CDR3 is 15 residues long. The V gene lost 0 bases and the J gene lost 6 bases, with 12 bases spanning the gap. The CDR3 sequence is CASSLVGGGSGELFF. Here the CDR3 DNA reads TGCGCCAGCAGCTTGGTCGGAGGGGGCTCCGGGGAGCTGTTTTTT.

Remarks on this clone: Other nucleotide sequences from this sample produce the same CDR3. The chain carries TRBV28 and TRBJ1-5; perhaps TRBD1 as D (5 bases). The CDR3 totals 12 residues. Germline V gene lookup returns CDR1 MDHEN and CDR2 SYDVKM. The V and J ends lost 2 bases and 6 bases respectively, with 5 bases between them. CDR3 in amino acids: CASSLQGQPQHF. In DNA, the CDR3 is TGTGCCAGCAGTTTACAGGGTCAGCCCCAGCATTTT.

This clone turned up a few times. The chain combines TRBV18 with TRBJ1-1; D call uncertain. This CDR3 contains 14 residues. Per the germline V gene, CDR1 is KGHSH and CDR2 is LQKENI. Trimming removed 3 bases from V and 10 bases from J, with 18 bases in between. The CDR3 DNA reads as TGTGCCAGCTCACCCCGAGGAGAAGCAAGTAGAGCTTTCTTT. This translates into CASSPRGEASRAFF.

This clone was seen once. The genes are TRBV19 and TRBJ2-1; D is perhaps TRBD2 (6 bases). Germline CDR1 reads LNHDA; CDR2 reads SQIVND (reference sequence). There are 12 residues in the CDR3. Deletions cut 8 bases from V and 7 bases from J, with 12 bases between. The CDR3, as DNA: TGTGCCAGTCAACGGGGGTATAATGAGCAGTTCTTC. Translating gives CASQRGYNEQFF. Drawing the rest from reference TRBV19 and TRBJ2-1, the complete variable domain is DGGITQSPKYLFRKEGQNVTLSCEQNLNHDAMYWYRQDPGQGLRLIYYSQIVNDFQKGDIAEGYSVSREKKESFPLTVTSAQKNPTAFYLCASQRGYNEQFFGPGTRLTVL.

This clone appeared a few times. V is TRBV4-3 and J is TRBJ1-1, with TRBD1 matching over 9 bases. Trimming cost V 4 bases and J 0 bases; bases outside gene matches: 15. The V gene's germline CDR1 is LGHNA and CDR2 YSLEER. The CDR3 spans 19 residues. The CDR3 nucleotides read TGCGCCAGCAGCCTCGACTCAGGACAGGGGATGGTTCTGAACACTGAAGCTTTCTTT. It codes for CASSLDSGQGMVLNTEAFF.

CDR3 DNA sequence: TGTGCCAGCAGTCGGACAATGAACACTGAAGCTTTCTTT. Its protein is CASSRTMNTEAFF. The chain uses TRBV7-9 and TRBJ1-1; D might be TRBD1 (5 bases). Germline V lookup: CDR1 SEHNR, CDR2 FQNEAQ (reference sequence). The CDR3 covers 13 residues. The V and J ends lost 6 bases and 0 bases respectively, with 8 bases between them.

The chain couples TRBV18 to TRBJ1-4; D remains unclear. The germline V and J ends were trimmed by 2 bases and 0 bases, with 7 bases remaining between them. Germline V lookup: CDR1 KGHSH, CDR2 LQKENI. The CDR3 covers 15 residues. The DNA for the CDR3 is TGTGCCAGCTCACCAAAGACGGCAACTAATGAAAAACTGTTTTTT. As protein: CASSPKTATNEKLFF.

This chain links TRBV5-6 with TRBJ1-1; the match to TRBD1 covers 8 bases. The V and J ends lost 3 bases and 4 bases, in that order; junction bases with no gene match: 5. CDR3 size: 14 residues. Germline V lookup: CDR1 SGHDT, CDR2 YYEEEE. In nucleotides, the CDR3 is TGTGCCAGCAGCTCTCGGGACAGGACCACTGAAGCTTTCTTT. Translation gives CASSSRDRTTEAFF.

CDR3 DNA sequence: TGTGCCAGCCCCTCCGGGGCAGGCGAGCAGTACTTC. Amino acids: CASPSGAGEQYF. The chain is built from TRBV28 and TRBJ2-7, with D perhaps matching TRBD1 or TRBD2 (5 bases each). The V gene lost 8 bases and the J gene lost 6 bases, with 14 bases spanning the gap. The CDR3 loop spans 12 amino acids. Germline V gene data show CDR1 as MDHEN and CDR2 as SYDVKM.

CDR3 loop: CAISTTAGDQPQHF. The DNA for the CDR3 is TGTGCCATCAGTACAACGGCGGGGGATCAGCCCCAGCATTTT. The chain combines TRBV10-3 with TRBJ1-5; maybe TRBD1 (5 bases). The CDR3 runs to 14 residues. CDR1 and CDR2 (germline): ENHRY, SYGVKD. V lost 5 bases and J lost 5, with 13 bases in between.

This clone was seen a handful of times. The gene calls are TRBV7-2 and TRBJ1-5, with D possibly TRBD1 on 6 matching bases. CDR3 length: 16 residues. V shed 1 base and J shed 3 bases, with 13 bases lying between them. The germline gives CDR1 SGHTA, CDR2 FQGNSA. The CDR3 here is CASSLDGSGANQPQHF. CDR3 DNA: TGTGCCAGCAGCTTAGACGGTTCAGGGGCCAATCAGCCCCAGCATTTT.

This chain connects TRBV9 to TRBJ1-4; possible D gene TRBD1, 5 bases. The germline gives CDR1 SGDLS, CDR2 YYNGEE. The ends were cut back, 0 bases at V and 6 bases at J, with 12 bases in the middle. This CDR3 contains 15 residues. CDR3 loop: CASSVDAGGDEKLFF. The CDR3 coding sequence is TGTGCCAGCAGCGTAGATGCGGGGGGTGATGAAAAACTGTTTTTT. The full variable domain, rest sourced from reference TRBV9 and TRBJ1-4, is DSGVTQTPKHLITATGQRVTLRCSPRSGDLSVYWYQQSLDQGLQFLIQYYNGEERAKGNILERFSAQQFPDLHSELNLSSLELGDSALYFCASSVDAGGDEKLFFGSGTQLSVL.

At least ten counts were recorded for this clone. The rearrangement links TRBV28 to TRBJ2-1, with 7 bases aligning to TRBD1. Trimming took 2 bases from V and 6 from J; bases not matched to a gene: 16. The CDR3 extends over 18 amino acids. Germline-derived CDR1 and CDR2 are MDHEN and SYDVKM. Here the CDR3 reads CASSLGRGLQGRRNEQFF. The CDR3 DNA reads as TGTGCCAGCAGTTTAGGCCGGGGATTACAGGGGCGACGCAATGAGCAGTTCTTC.

This chain uses TRBV19 with TRBJ2-5; 7 bases line up with TRBD1. There are 14 residues in the CDR3. Trimming took 4 bases from V and 2 from J; bases not matched to a gene: 4. CDR1 LNHDA and CDR2 SQIVND come from the germline V gene (reference sequence). The CDR3 DNA follows: TGTGCCAGTAGTACCCTGGACAGGCAAGAGACCCAGTACTTC. Protein: CASSTLDRQETQYF.